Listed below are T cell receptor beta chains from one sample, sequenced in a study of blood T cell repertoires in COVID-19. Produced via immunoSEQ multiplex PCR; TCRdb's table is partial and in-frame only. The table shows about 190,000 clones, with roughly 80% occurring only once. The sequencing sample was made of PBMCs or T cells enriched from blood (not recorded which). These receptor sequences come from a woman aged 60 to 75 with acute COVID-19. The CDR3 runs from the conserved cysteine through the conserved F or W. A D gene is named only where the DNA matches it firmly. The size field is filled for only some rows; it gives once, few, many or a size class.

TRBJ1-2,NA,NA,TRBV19,CARPELRGGDYGYTF,TGTGCCAGACCCGAACTTAGGGGTGGGGACTATGGCTACACCTTC
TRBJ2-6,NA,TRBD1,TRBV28,CASSTTGGAGANVLTF,TGTGCCAGCAGTACGACAGGGGGCGCCGGGGCCAACGTCCTGACTTTC
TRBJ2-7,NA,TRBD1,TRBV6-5,CAIGDSPSSEQYF,TGTGCCATCGGGGACAGTCCTTCGTCCGAGCAGTACTTC
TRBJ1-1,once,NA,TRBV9,CASSVSPGNTEAFF,TGTGCCAGCAGCGTTAGTCCAGGGAACACTGAAGCTTTCTTT
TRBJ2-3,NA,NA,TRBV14,CASSVQGGRTDTQYF,TGTGCCAGCAGCGTACAGGGTGGTCGGACAGATACGCAGTATTTT
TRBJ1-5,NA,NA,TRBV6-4,CASPQESGQPQHF,TGTGCCAGCCCCCAGGAATCTGGACAGCCCCAGCATTTT
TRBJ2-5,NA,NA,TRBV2,CASSVMAGGGETQYF,TGTGCCAGCAGTGTCATGGCAGGGGGAGGAGAGACCCAGTACTTC
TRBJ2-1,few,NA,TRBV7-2,CASSLEPGYNEQFF,TGTGCCAGCAGCTTAGAGCCAGGCTACAATGAGCAGTTCTTC
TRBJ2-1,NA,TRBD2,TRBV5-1,CASSIGTSGVSEQFF,TGCGCCAGCAGCATCGGGACTAGCGGGGTCAGTGAGCAGTTCTTC
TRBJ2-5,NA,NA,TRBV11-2,CASSLDSWGLETQYF,TGTGCCAGCAGCTTAGATAGTTGGGGGCTGGAGACCCAGTACTTC
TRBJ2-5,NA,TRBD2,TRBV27,CASSLHAGGGETQYF,TGTGCCAGCAGTTTACATGCGGGAGGGGGGGAGACCCAGTACTTC
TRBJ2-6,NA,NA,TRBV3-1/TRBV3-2,CASSLTDSGANVLTF,TGTGCCAGCAGTCTGACTGACTCTGGGGCCAACGTCCTGACTTTC
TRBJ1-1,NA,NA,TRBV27,CASSLKATGGTEAFF,TGTGCCAGCAGTTTAAAAGCGACGGGAGGGACTGAAGCTTTCTTT
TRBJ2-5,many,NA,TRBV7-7,CASSSGRAYQETQYF,TGTGCCAGCAGCTCTGGGAGAGCCTACCAAGAGACCCAGTACTTC
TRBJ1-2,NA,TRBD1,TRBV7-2,CASSLAAGGHYGYTF,TGTGCCAGCAGCTTAGCGGCAGGGGGGCACTATGGCTACACCTTC
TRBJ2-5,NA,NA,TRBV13,CASSFGGKTQYF,TGTGCCAGCAGCTTCGGAGGAAAGACCCAGTACTTC
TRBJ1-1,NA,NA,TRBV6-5,CASTEGGVYGTEAFF,TGTGCCAGCACCGAAGGGGGGGTCTACGGCACTGAAGCTTTCTTT
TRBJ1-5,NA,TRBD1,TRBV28,CASSPRDRYSNQPQHF,TGTGCCAGCAGTCCCCGGGACAGATATAGCAATCAGCCCCAGCATTTT
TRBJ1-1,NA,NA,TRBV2,CASSDRGVASAFF,TGTGCCAGCAGTGACCGGGGAGTTGCTTCAGCTTTCTTT
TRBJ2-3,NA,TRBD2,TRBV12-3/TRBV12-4,CASILAGVTQYF,TGTGCCAGCATACTAGCGGGGGTTACGCAGTATTTT